This T cell receptor beta chain originates from a study of technical replicates of blood from a handful of donors. Some clones are missing from TCRdb's copy, which holds only in-frame ones; the method was immunoSEQ multiplex PCR. Here the sample spans 95,000 to 100,000 clones, around 96% being singletons. The germline V gene encodes CDR1 LNHNV and CDR2 YYDKDF (reference sequence). This CDR3 is 15 amino acids long. With V trimmed by 1 base and J by 3 bases, 2 bases remained unmatched. This rearrangement joins TRBV15 to TRBJ2-7, with 11 bases matching TRBD2. Material for sequencing was T cells isolated from PBMCs. The clonotype comes from a human donor in good health. As DNA, the CDR3 is TGTGCCACCAGCAGAGCTCTAGCGGGGGGCTACGAGCAGTACTTC. Translating it yields CATSRALAGGYEQYF.